A selection of T cell receptor beta chains follows, all from one sample in a study of blood T cell repertoires in COVID-19. Some clones are missing from TCRdb's copy, which holds only in-frame ones; the method was immunoSEQ multiplex PCR. The data show more than 60,000 clones, 86% seen once. Specimen: peripheral blood. Receptors were obtained from a man older than 75 with COVID-19, enrolled during active disease. CDR3s include the opening cysteine and the closing phenylalanine or tryptophan.

v_call cdr3_aa
TRBV4-1 CASSQVRGTANEKLFF
TRBV18 CASQQGADTEAFF
TRBV11-2 CASSLEQSRLQHF
TRBV7-8 CASSPNAAGAGNTIYF
TRBV3-1/TRBV3-2 CASSQGTSGVGTQYF
TRBV5-4 CASSPDRGLTYEKLFF
TRBV4-1 CASSPSSGRTDTQYF
TRBV30 CAWKLTLKRGHPGYRRYEQYF
TRBV6-5 CASYDGDVGYTF
TRBV5-6 CASSPRQGSNYGYTF
TRBV7-9 CASSPTGGNSPLHF
TRBV19 CASRQTGSSEKLFF
TRBV5-4 CASSPMHQGSYEQYF
TRBV4-1 CASSQEGLAKNIQYF
TRBV6-2/TRBV6-3 CASSYSIGGLAGTETQYF
TRBV6-5 CASSYLQGPYEQYF
TRBV20-1 CSASNPSGSYEQYF
TRBV7-8 CASSLRQTSDGYTF
TRBV15 CATSRGPKTGPYNQPQHF
TRBV2 CASGRDGRTQETQYF
TRBV5-6 CASNSGLSYEQYF
TRBV21-1 CASSKPEGDYGYTF
TRBV7-9 CASSQGTGNQPQHF
TRBV5-6 CASSLPGGSNTYEQYF